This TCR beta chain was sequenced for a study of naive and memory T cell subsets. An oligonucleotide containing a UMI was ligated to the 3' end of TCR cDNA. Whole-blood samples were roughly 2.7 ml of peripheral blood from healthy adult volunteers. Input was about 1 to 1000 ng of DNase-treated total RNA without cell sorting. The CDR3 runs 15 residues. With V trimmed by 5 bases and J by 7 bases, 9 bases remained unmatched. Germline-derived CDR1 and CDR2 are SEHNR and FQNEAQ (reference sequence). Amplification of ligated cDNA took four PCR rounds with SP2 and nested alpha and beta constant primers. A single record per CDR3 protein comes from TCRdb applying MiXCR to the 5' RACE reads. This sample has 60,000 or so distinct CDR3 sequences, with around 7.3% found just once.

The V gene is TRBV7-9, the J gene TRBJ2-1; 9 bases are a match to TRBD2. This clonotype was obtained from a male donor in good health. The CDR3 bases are TGTGCCAGCAGCCTAGGGGCTAGCGGGGCTAATGAGCAGTTCTTC. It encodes CASSLGASGANEQFF.